This T cell receptor (beta chain) was sequenced in a study of identical twins. MiXCR, run by TCRdb on the 5' RACE reads, gives a single entry per CDR3 protein. The sample contains a few hundred thousand distinct CDR3 sequences, less than 20% of which appear only once. The V end lost 6 bases, the J end lost 2 bases, and 14 bases lay between the germline ends. The CDR3 has 13 amino acids. Germline assignment: CDR1 DFQATT and CDR2 SNEGSKA (reference sequence). This sequence originates from a man aged 50 to 60 in good health. The specimen sequenced was naive T cells sorted from blood. The V call is TRBV20-1, the J call TRBJ2-7, with a tentative D call TRBD1 (5 bases). The DNA of the CDR3 is TGCAGTGCCCCCTCCGACAGAGCCTACGAGCAGTACTTC. Encoded protein: CSAPSDRAYEQYF.